This TCR beta chain was sequenced for a study of blood T cell repertoires in COVID-19. Overall study: Samples taken during acute and convalescent COVID-19 were collected in the United States, Italy and Spain. Sources were T cells, B-cell-depleted T cells, or PBMCs; the material itself was cDNA or gDNA.

The protocol was immunoSEQ multiplex PCR, while the TCRdb copy is restricted to in-frame clones and leaves out a portion. Of some 380,000 clones in the sample, 85% to 90% are singletons; the top ten hold around 7%. CDR3 size: 15 residues. CDR1 is LGHNA and CDR2 is YSLEER in the germline V gene. Trimming took 0 bases from V and 3 from J; bases not matched to a gene: 1. This TCR was sampled from a man between 18 and 35 years old with active or convalescent COVID-19. The chain links TRBV4-3 to TRBJ2-7; TRBD2 matches 11 bases. Sample: peripheral blood. CDR3 sequence: CASSQETSGGYEQYF. In DNA form, the CDR3 reads TGCGCCAGCAGCCAAGAAACTAGCGGGGGCTACGAGCAGTACTTC.